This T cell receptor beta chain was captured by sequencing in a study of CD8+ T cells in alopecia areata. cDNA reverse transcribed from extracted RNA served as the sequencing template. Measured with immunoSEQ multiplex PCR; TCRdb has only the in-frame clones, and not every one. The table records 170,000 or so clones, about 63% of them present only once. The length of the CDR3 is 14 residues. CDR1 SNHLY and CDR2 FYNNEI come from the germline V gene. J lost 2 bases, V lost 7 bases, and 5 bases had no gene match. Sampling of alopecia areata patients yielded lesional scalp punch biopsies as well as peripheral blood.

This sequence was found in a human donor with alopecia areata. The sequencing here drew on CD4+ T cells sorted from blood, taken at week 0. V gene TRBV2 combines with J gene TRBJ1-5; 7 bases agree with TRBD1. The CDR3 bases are TGTGCCAGCACATGGGACAGCGGCAATCAGCCCCAGCATTTT. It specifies CASTWDSGNQPQHF.